The next 24 T cell receptor beta chains were all read from a single sample in a study of T cell responses to AZD1222 COVID-19 vaccine. The table came from immunoSEQ multiplex PCR; TCRdb's copy has only in-frame clones and leaves some out. The sample shows around 100,000 clones, roughly 90% of them seen only once. The material sequenced was peripheral blood, taken on day 0 of AZD1222 vaccination. These receptors were obtained from an adult in good health.

The V gene is TRBV7-9, the J gene TRBJ2-2; 7 nucleotides agree with TRBD2. Germline lookup yields CDR1 SEHNR and CDR2 FQNEAQ (reference sequence). V was pared by 7 bases and J by 3 bases, with 14 bases of the junction left unmatched. This CDR3 is 17 amino acids long. In nucleotides, the CDR3 is TGTGCCAGCATCCCCAGGCCCAGTGGGGGGGACACCGGGGAGCTGTTTTTT. Encoded protein: CASIPRPSGGDTGELFF.

The rearrangement uses TRBV30 and TRBJ1-6; D unclear. The CDR3 extends over 16 amino acids. Germline CDR1 reads GTSNPN; CDR2 reads SVGIG (reference sequence). V lost 4 bases and J lost 8, with 21 bases in between. The CDR3 DNA reads TGTGCCTGGATGAGTTCCCAGCTAGGCGGGTATTCACCCCTCCACTTT. This codes for CAWMSSQLGGYSPLHF.

This clone was found a few times. The rearrangement uses TRBV11-2 and TRBJ1-2, with D hard to call. CDR1 SGHAT and CDR2 FQNNGV come from the germline V gene. The V end was cut by 1 base, the J end by 4 bases, with 19 bases between. CDR3 size: 17 residues. The CDR3 is CASSLVVGVGNSYGYTF. The CDR3 region has the DNA TGTGCCAGCAGCTTAGTGGTTGGGGTGGGTAATTCCTATGGCTACACCTTC.

This rearrangement joins TRBV19 to TRBJ1-5; D ambiguous. This CDR3 spans 15 amino acids. Between the trimmed V and J ends, which lost 4 bases and 5 bases, there was a span of 15 bases. The germline gives CDR1 LNHDA, CDR2 SQIVND (reference sequence). In DNA form, the CDR3 reads TGTGCCAGTAGTACGACATCGACTCCACATCAGCCCCAGCATTTT. Amino acids: CASSTTSTPHQPQHF.

The chain has TRBV13 and TRBJ1-6; 9 nucleotides align to TRBD1. CDR1 is PRHDT, CDR2 FYEKMQ, per germline (reference sequence). V was clipped by 3 bases and J by 7 bases; unmatched bases: 1. This CDR3 comprises 14 residues. CDR3 amino acids: CASSLGQGNSPLHF. CDR3 nucleotide sequence: TGTGCCAGCAGCTTGGGACAGGGCAATTCACCCCTCCACTTT.

This chain connects TRBV24-1 to TRBJ1-5; no definite D call. The germline V and J ends were trimmed by 3 bases and 4 bases, with 3 bases remaining between them. The CDR3 sequence is 12 residues long. CDR1 is KGHDR and CDR2 is SFDVKD in the germline V gene. The CDR3 reads CATSDGNQPQHF. In DNA form, the CDR3 reads TGTGCCACCAGTGATGGGAATCAGCCCCAGCATTTT.

The rearrangement joins TRBV9 to TRBJ1-2, with D perhaps TRBD1 (5 bases). The CDR3 is made up of 15 amino acids. V was trimmed by 0 bases and J by 3 bases, leaving 12 bases between them. Germline lookup yields CDR1 SGDLS and CDR2 YYNGEE. CDR3 amino acids: CASSVVGTGHYGYTF. CDR3 in DNA: TGTGCCAGCAGCGTAGTAGGGACGGGTCACTATGGCTACACCTTC.

This sequence joins TRBV11-2 and TRBJ2-3, with TRBD1 identical over 7 bases. The CDR3 has 16 residues. Germline CDR1 and CDR2: SGHAT and FQNNGV. V lost 1 base to trimming and J lost 3 bases; unmatched junction nucleotides: 7. The DNA of the CDR3 is TGTGCCAGCAGCTTAGGACAGGGTGGTGTGACAGATACGCAGTATTTT. Translating gives CASSLGQGGVTDTQYF. The full variable domain, its missing parts supplied by reference TRBV11-2 and TRBJ2-3, is EAGVAQSPRYKIIEKRQSVAFWCNPISGHATLYWYQQILGQGPKLLIQFQNNGVVDDSQLPKDRFSAERLKGVDSTLKIQPAKLEDSAVYLCASSLGQGGVTDTQYFGPGTRLTVL.

The chain uses TRBV29-1 and TRBJ1-1; 8 bases match TRBD1. Looked up from germline, CDR1 is SQVTM and CDR2 is ANQGSEA. The trim removed 2 bases at V and 5 bases at J, leaving 4 bases unmatched. The CDR3 spans 13 residues. The CDR3 protein is CSVENQGATEAFF. The DNA of the CDR3 is TGCAGCGTTGAAAATCAGGGGGCTACTGAAGCTTTCTTT. Variable domain in full (rest from reference TRBV29-1 and TRBJ1-1): SAVISQKPSRDICQRGTSLTIQCQVDSQVTMMFWYRQQPGQSLTLIATANQGSEATYESGFVIDKFPISRPNLTFSTLTVSNMSPEDSSIYLCSVENQGATEAFFGQGTRLTVV.

The rearrangement joins TRBV5-1 to TRBJ1-4, with D perhaps TRBD1 (5 bases). Germline lookup yields CDR1 SGHRS and CDR2 YFSETQ. The CDR3 extends over 18 amino acids. Trimming left V 0 bases short and J 7 bases short, with 22 bases between. The chain's CDR3 is CASSLGVNRLTNSEKLFF. In DNA, the CDR3 is TGCGCCAGCAGCTTGGGGGTGAACAGGTTAACTAATAGTGAAAAACTGTTTTTT.

The genes are TRBV5-5 and TRBJ1-2; possibly TRBD1 for D (6 bases). The V gene's germline CDR1 is SGHKS and CDR2 YYEKEE (reference sequence). The CDR3 sequence is 14 residues long. Trimming took off 3 bases at V and 1 base at J, with 10 bases between the two ends. The CDR3 spells CASSSGADNYGYTF. CDR3 bases: TGTGCCAGCAGCTCGGGGGCGGATAACTATGGCTACACCTTC.

As DNA, the CDR3 is TGTGCCAGCAGTTACATAGGGTCGAACACTGAAGCTTTCTTT. This encodes CASSYIGSNTEAFF. The rearrangement uses TRBV6-5 and TRBJ1-1; the D is unclear. Germline V gene lookup returns CDR1 MNHEY and CDR2 SVGAGI. The CDR3 consists of 14 residues. The V end was cut by 2 bases, the J end by 1 base, with 8 bases between.

The chain couples TRBV30 to TRBJ1-1; D call uncertain. The CDR3 covers 12 residues. The V gene's germline CDR1 is GTSNPN and CDR2 SVGIG (reference sequence). V lost 0 bases to trimming and J lost 8 bases, with 10 bases between them. The chain's CDR3 is CAWSVRLSEAFF. CDR3 nucleotide sequence: TGTGCCTGGAGTGTAAGACTTAGCGAAGCTTTCTTT.

The V and J genes are TRBV27 and TRBJ2-6; D is undetermined. CDR1 MNHEY and CDR2 SMNVEV come from the germline V gene (reference sequence). The CDR3 is 15 residues long. Deletions cut 6 bases from V and 1 base from J, with 10 bases between. CDR3 residues: CASSPQWSGANVLTF. In DNA, the CDR3 is TGTGCCAGCAGCCCCCAGTGGTCTGGGGCCAACGTCCTGACTTTC.

The chain employs TRBV18 and TRBJ1-1; 8 positions agree with TRBD1. The CDR3 loop spans 15 amino acids. V shed 4 bases and J 5 bases; nucleotides not matched to a gene: 9. The germline gives CDR1 KGHSH, CDR2 LQKENI. The CDR3 DNA reads TGTGCCAGCTCACTATCCCAAACAGGGGGTACTGAAGCTTTCTTT. It encodes CASSLSQTGGTEAFF.

The rearrangement links TRBV5-5 to TRBJ2-1; possibly TRBD1 or TRBD2 for D (6 bases each). The germline gives CDR1 SGHKS, CDR2 YYEKEE (reference sequence). The V end lost 0 bases, the J end lost 9 bases, and 16 bases lay between the germline ends. This CDR3 region has 15 residues. The CDR3 nucleotides are TGTGCCAGCAGCTTGGAACCGGGGGCGCGGAGTGAGCAGTTCTTC. Residues: CASSLEPGARSEQFF.

This clone has more than one count but fewer than ten. Since no conserved phenylalanine or tryptophan closes the CDR3, a read error is the likely cause. The gene calls are TRBV5-1 and TRBJ1-6, with 7 bases identical to TRBD1. Germline V CDR1 and CDR2: SGHRS, YFSETQ. This CDR3 contains 14 residues. Trimming at V came to 4 bases and at J to 9 bases, leaving 7 bases not matched to a gene. The CDR3 loop reads CASSAGTASSPLHL. CDR3 bases: TGCGCCAGCAGCGCGGGGACAGCGAGTTCACCCCTCCACCTT.

The chain employs TRBV4-2 and TRBJ2-5, with D perhaps assigned TRBD1 or TRBD2 (5 bases each). The CDR3 has 15 amino acids. Deletions cut 4 bases from V and 1 base from J, with 13 bases between. Germline V lookup: CDR1 LGHNA, CDR2 YNFKEQ. This CDR3 reads CASSPGTKGQETQYF. The CDR3 DNA sequence: TGTGCCAGCAGCCCCGGGACCAAGGGCCAAGAGACCCAGTACTTC.

The rearrangement links TRBV5-8 to TRBJ1-2; a weak D match, TRBD1 (5 bases). Germline V gives CDR1 SGHTS, CDR2 YDEGEE. This CDR3 has 15 amino acids. Trimming stripped 2 bases from V and 7 bases from J, with 18 bases between. The CDR3 loop is CASSFVATAEGGYTF. For the CDR3, the DNA is TGTGCCAGCAGCTTCGTGGCGACAGCGGAGGGTGGCTACACCTTC. Together with reference TRBV5-8 and TRBJ1-2, the CDR3 gives the full variable domain: EAGVTQSPTHLIKTRGQQATLRCSPISGHTSVYWYQQALGLGLQFLLWYDEGEERNRGNFPPRFSGRQFPNYSSELNVNALELEDSALYLCASSFVATAEGGYTFGSGTRLTVV.

V usage is TRBV5-6 and J usage is TRBJ1-2; D may be TRBD1 (5 bases). Deletions cut 10 bases from V and 1 base from J, with 17 bases between. In germline, CDR1 is SGHDT, CDR2 YYEEEE. This CDR3 has 14 residues. CDR3 loop: CASNGAESNYGYTF. CDR3 coding DNA: TGTGCCTCGAACGGGGCCGAAAGTAACTATGGCTACACCTTC. The complete variable domain, with remaining parts taken from reference TRBV5-6 and TRBJ1-2, reads DAGVTQSPTHLIKTRGQQVTLRCSPKSGHDTVSWYQQALGQGPQFIFQYYEEEERQRGNFPDRFSGHQFPNYSSELNVNALLLGDSALYLCASNGAESNYGYTFGSGTRLTVV.

The chain is built from TRBV29-1 and TRBJ2-1; tentative D call: TRBD1 (6 bases). Germline CDR1 SQVTM, CDR2 ANQGSEA. V lost 0 bases, J lost 7 bases, and 7 bases lay in between. This CDR3 is 12 amino acids long. DNA of the CDR3: TGCAGCGTTGAAGATCAGGGGAATGAGCAGTTCTTC. Its translation: CSVEDQGNEQFF.

The sample holds one count of this clone. The chain employs TRBV7-2 and TRBJ1-2, with D maybe TRBD1 (6 bases). The germline V and J ends were trimmed by 7 bases and 1 base, with 19 bases remaining between them. The CDR3 totals 16 residues. Germline V gene lookup returns CDR1 SGHTA and CDR2 FQGNSA. The CDR3 loop is CASTLNRVGDNYGYTF. The CDR3 DNA reads as TGTGCCAGCACCTTGAACAGGGTAGGCGATAACTATGGCTACACCTTC.

This clone has just a few counts. Other DNA sequences within the sample encode an identical CDR3. The gene calls are TRBV19 and TRBJ1-5; D remains ambiguous. Between the trimmed V and J ends, which lost 1 base and 3 bases, there was a span of 7 bases. CDR3 length equals 14 residues. Germline V lookup: CDR1 LNHDA, CDR2 SQIVND (reference sequence). The CDR3 protein is CASSIGGLNQPQHF. The DNA for the CDR3 is TGTGCCAGTAGTATAGGTGGTCTCAATCAGCCCCAGCATTTT.

V is TRBV19 and J is TRBJ1-2; D is unresolved. The V end lost 3 bases, the J end lost 2 bases, and 10 bases lay between the germline ends. The CDR3 contains 14 residues. The germline CDR1 and CDR2 sequences are LNHDA and SQIVND (reference sequence). The DNA for the CDR3 is TGTGCCAGTAGTATGAAGACATCGAACTATGGCTACACCTTC. It specifies CASSMKTSNYGYTF.